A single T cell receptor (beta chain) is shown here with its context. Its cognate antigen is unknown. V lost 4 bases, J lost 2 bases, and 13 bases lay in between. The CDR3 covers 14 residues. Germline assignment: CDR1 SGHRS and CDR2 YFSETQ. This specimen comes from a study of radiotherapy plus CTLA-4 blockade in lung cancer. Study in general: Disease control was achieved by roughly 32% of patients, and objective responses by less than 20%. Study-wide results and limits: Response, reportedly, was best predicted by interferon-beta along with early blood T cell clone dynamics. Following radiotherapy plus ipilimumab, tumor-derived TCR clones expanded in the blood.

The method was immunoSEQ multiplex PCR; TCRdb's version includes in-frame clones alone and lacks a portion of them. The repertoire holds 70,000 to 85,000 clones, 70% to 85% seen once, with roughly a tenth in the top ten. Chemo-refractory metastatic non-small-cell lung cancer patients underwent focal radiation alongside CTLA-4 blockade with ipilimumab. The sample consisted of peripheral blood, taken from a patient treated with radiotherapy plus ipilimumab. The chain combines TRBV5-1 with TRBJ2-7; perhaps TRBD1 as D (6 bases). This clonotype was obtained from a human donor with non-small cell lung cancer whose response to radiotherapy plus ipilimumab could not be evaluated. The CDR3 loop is CASSLTGGPYEQYF. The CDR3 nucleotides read TGCGCCAGCAGCCTGACAGGCGGACCCTACGAGCAGTACTTC.